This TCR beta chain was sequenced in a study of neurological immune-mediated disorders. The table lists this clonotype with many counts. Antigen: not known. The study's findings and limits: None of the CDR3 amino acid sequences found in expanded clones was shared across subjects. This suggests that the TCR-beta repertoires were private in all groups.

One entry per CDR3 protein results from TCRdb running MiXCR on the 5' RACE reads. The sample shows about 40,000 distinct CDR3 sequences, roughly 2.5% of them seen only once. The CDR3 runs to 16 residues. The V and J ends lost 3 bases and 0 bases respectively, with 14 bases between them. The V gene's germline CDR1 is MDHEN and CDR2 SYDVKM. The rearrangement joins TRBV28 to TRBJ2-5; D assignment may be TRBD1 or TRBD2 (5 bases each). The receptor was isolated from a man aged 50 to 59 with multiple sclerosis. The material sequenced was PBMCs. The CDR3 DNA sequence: TGTGCCAGCAGTTTCGACGTAGGGACGGACCAAGAGACCCAGTACTTC. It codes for CASSFDVGTDQETQYF.